The rows below give T cell receptor beta chains drawn from one sample of a study of cytomegalovirus exposure and HLA in healthy donors. Sequenced by immunoSEQ multiplex PCR; TCRdb stores in-frame clones only, minus some. Counted here are around 150,000 clones, 75% occurring once; the ten biggest clones make up less than 9.5%. The specimen was PBMCs. All receptors derive from a woman aged 35 to 49 in good health and CMV-seropositive. Each CDR3 is given with its conserved first and last residue. A D gene is named only where the DNA matches it firmly. The listing skips clone size in some rows; elsewhere it reads once, few, many or a size class.

size,V,J,D,length,CDR3,DNA
.,TRBV7-9,TRBJ1-1,.,13,CASSLRENTEAFF,TGTGCCAGCAGCCTCAGGGAGAACACTGAAGCTTTCTTT
few,TRBV28,TRBJ2-7,.,15,CASSTLGLATYEQYF,TGTGCCAGCAGCACCTTGGGGCTAGCGACCTACGAGCAGTACTTC
.,TRBV7-6,TRBJ2-7,TRBD1,17,CASSLEGTGPLLYEQYF,TGTGCCAGCAGCTTAGAAGGGACAGGTCCACTCTTGTACGAGCAGTACTTC
.,TRBV7-2,TRBJ2-5,TRBD1,14,CASSLVQGAYEQYF,TGTGCCAGCAGCTTAGTGCAGGGGGCTTATGAGCAGTACTTC
.,TRBV5-6,TRBJ2-7,TRBD2,14,CASSSRLAASEQYF,TGTGCCAGCAGTTCCCGACTAGCGGCCTCCGAGCAGTACTTC
.,TRBV9,TRBJ2-7,TRBD2,17,CASSVAGLAGPFYEQYF,TGTGCCAGCAGCGTAGCTGGGCTAGCGGGACCCTTCTACGAGCAGTACTTC
.,TRBV19,TRBJ2-7,TRBD2,16,CASSISSGGSSYEQYF,TGTGCCAGTAGTATTTCTAGCGGGGGTAGCTCCTACGAGCAGTACTTC
.,TRBV13,TRBJ2-3,TRBD2,16,CASSRWTSGSKDTQYF,TGTGCCAGCAGCCGATGGACTAGCGGTAGTAAGGATACGCAGTATTTT
.,TRBV9,TRBJ2-7,TRBD2,14,CASSVDSGTLEQYF,TGTGCCAGCAGCGTAGATAGCGGGACTCTCGAGCAGTACTTC
.,TRBV7-9,TRBJ1-5,.,18,CASSLGSGSGYVNQPQHF,TGTGCCAGCAGCTTAGGTTCAGGGTCAGGGTACGTCAATCAGCCCCAGCATTTT
.,TRBV7-9,TRBJ2-7,TRBD1,14,CASSATGNFYEQYF,TGTGCCAGCAGCGCGACAGGGAATTTTTACGAGCAGTACTTC
.,TRBV7-6,TRBJ2-5,.,14,CASSRNMNQETQYF,TGTGCCAGCAGCCGAAACATGAATCAAGAGACCCAGTACTTC
.,TRBV29-1,TRBJ2-1,TRBD1,15,CSVERQQGSFNEQFF,TGCAGCGTTGAAAGGCAACAGGGGTCCTTCAATGAGCAGTTCTTC
.,TRBV4-1,TRBJ2-5,TRBD2,16,CASNWELAGGQETQYF,TGCGCCAGCAATTGGGAACTAGCGGGAGGGCAAGAGACCCAGTACTTC
.,TRBV5-1,TRBJ2-3,.,15,CASSLSGRPGDTQYF,TGCGCCAGCAGCTTGAGTGGGAGGCCCGGGGATACGCAGTATTTT
once,TRBV7-8,TRBJ2-1,TRBD2,16,CASSLRGLAGGNEQFF,TGTGCCAGCAGCTTAAGGGGACTAGCGGGAGGGAATGAGCAGTTCTTC
.,TRBV4-1,TRBJ2-7,.,13,CASSRIPGYEQYF,TGCGCCAGCAGCCGGATTCCAGGTTACGAGCAGTACTTC
once,TRBV2,TRBJ2-1,.,13,CASNSAGYNEQFF,TGTGCCAGCAATTCCGCCGGCTACAATGAGCAGTTCTTC
.,TRBV5-1,TRBJ2-3,TRBD1,13,CASSRGHTDTQYF,TGCGCCAGCAGTAGGGGGCACACAGATACGCAGTATTTT
.,TRBV27,TRBJ1-1,TRBD1,17,CASSGGQGGIMNTEAFF,TGTGCCAGCAGTGGGGGACAGGGTGGCATCATGAACACTGAAGCTTTCTTT
few,TRBV7-4,TRBJ2-7,TRBD1,15,CASSATGEPSYEQYF,TGTGCCAGCAGCGCCACAGGGGAACCCTCCTACGAGCAGTACTTC
once,TRBV27,TRBJ2-3,.,14,CASSLERGTDTQYF,TGTGCCAGCAGTTTAGAGAGGGGCACAGATACGCAGTATTTT
.,TRBV28,TRBJ1-5,.,13,CASSFHGNQPQHF,TGTGCCAGCAGTTTTCACGGTAATCAGCCCCAGCATTTT
.,TRBV28,TRBJ2-7,.,12,CASSSDSREQYF,TGTGCCAGCAGTTCCGACAGCCGCGAGCAGTACTTC
.,TRBV6-5,TRBJ1-5,.,14,CASSPTRSGQPQHF,TGTGCCAGCAGCCCTACGAGGTCGGGTCAGCCCCAGCATTTT
.,TRBV7-9,TRBJ2-7,.,13,CASSLELRDEQYF,TGTGCCAGCAGCTTAGAGTTGAGGGACGAGCAGTACTTC
.,TRBV6-1,TRBJ2-7,TRBD1,15,CASRGGQGILYEQYF,TGTGCCAGCAGGGGGGGACAGGGGATTCTCTACGAGCAGTACTTC
.,TRBV6-5,TRBJ1-2,TRBD1,14,CASRQSGGWYGYTF,TGTGCCAGCAGGCAATCAGGGGGCTGGTATGGCTACACCTTC
once,TRBV11-2,TRBJ2-7,.,14,CASSPTRGSYEQYF,TGTGCCAGCAGCCCGACTAGGGGCTCCTACGAGCAGTACTTC
.,TRBV2,TRBJ1-1,.,14,CASRQRDLNTEAFF,TGTGCCAGCAGACAACGGGATTTGAACACTGAAGCTTTCTTT
.,TRBV27,TRBJ2-7,TRBD1,13,CASGGTGGYEQYF,TGTGCCAGCGGGGGGACAGGGGGTTACGAGCAGTACTTC
.,TRBV2,TRBJ2-1,TRBD2,15,CASSEGLGFYNEQFF,TGTGCCAGCAGTGAGGGACTAGGGTTCTACAATGAGCAGTTCTTC
.,TRBV2,TRBJ2-7,TRBD2,17,CASREGLAGKTSYEQYF,TGTGCCAGCAGAGAGGGACTAGCGGGCAAAACCTCCTACGAGCAGTACTTC
.,TRBV11-2,TRBJ2-7,TRBD2,15,CASSSSAGGNYEQYF,TGTGCCAGCAGCTCCTCGGCGGGGGGTAACTACGAGCAGTACTTC
few,TRBV28,TRBJ2-5,TRBD1,13,CASSLQGAETQYF,TGTGCCAGCAGTTTACAGGGGGCAGAGACCCAGTACTTC
.,TRBV7-3,TRBJ1-3,.,16,CASSPSPGDSGNTIYF,TGTGCCAGCAGCCCGAGTCCCGGAGACTCTGGAAACACCATATATTTT
.,TRBV7-8,TRBJ1-2,.,15,CASSSAGQAFYGYTF,TGTGCCAGCAGCTCTGCGGGGCAGGCTTTCTATGGCTACACCTTC
.,TRBV28,TRBJ2-1,.,14,CASSTRGGYNEQFF,TGTGCCAGCAGTACGCGTGGGGGGTACAATGAGCAGTTCTTC
.,TRBV21-1,TRBJ2-7,.,13,CASTGQGGCEQYF,TGTGCCAGCACGGGACAGGGTGGCTGCGAGCAGTACTTC
.,TRBV21-1,TRBJ1-2,.,14,CASSSGPTNYGYTF,TGTGCCAGCAGCAGCGGGCCTACTAACTATGGCTACACCTTC
.,TRBV30,TRBJ2-3,TRBD2,16,CAWSAPLAGVTDTQYF,TGTGCCTGGAGTGCCCCTCTTGCGGGAGTGACAGATACGCAGTATTTT
.,TRBV5-8,TRBJ2-3,.,15,CASSLVNSRVRTQYF,TGTGCCAGCAGCTTGGTGAACTCCAGGGTCCGGACGCAGTATTTT
.,TRBV9,TRBJ2-1,.,14,CASSVSGFGDEQFF,TGTGCCAGCAGCGTATCAGGGTTTGGCGATGAGCAGTTCTTC
.,TRBV29-1,TRBJ2-7,TRBD1,15,CSVDSRGLWSYEQYF,TGCAGCGTTGACTCCAGGGGGCTATGGTCCTACGAGCAGTACTTC
.,TRBV18,TRBJ1-1,TRBD1,15,CASSPGQGLDTEAFF,TGTGCCAGCTCACCAGGACAGGGACTCGACACTGAAGCTTTCTTT
.,TRBV13,TRBJ2-7,.,18,CASSSRLGGSSASYEQYF,TGTGCCAGCAGCTCCAGGCTGGGGGGTTCTAGCGCCTCATACGAGCAGTACTTC
.,TRBV15,TRBJ2-7,.,13,CATSRDTGYEQYF,TGTGCCACCAGCAGAGATACGGGCTACGAGCAGTACTTC
.,TRBV11-2,TRBJ2-3,TRBD2,14,CASSSGLARDTQYF,TGTGCCAGCAGCTCCGGACTAGCAAGAGATACGCAGTATTTT
.,TRBV7-2,TRBJ2-5,TRBD2,17,CASSLLAGGQAQETQYF,TGTGCCAGCAGCTTACTAGCGGGAGGCCAAGCCCAAGAGACCCAGTACTTC
.,TRBV18,TRBJ2-1,TRBD2,15,CASSPRTSGDNEQFF,TGTGCCAGCTCACCGAGGACTAGCGGTGACAATGAGCAGTTCTTC
.,TRBV5-1,TRBJ2-3,TRBD2,14,CASSLDLAGNTQYF,TGCGCCAGCAGCTTGGACCTAGCGGGGAATACGCAGTATTTT
few,TRBV5-4,TRBJ2-7,TRBD2,14,CASSLGSGSYEQYF,TGTGCCAGCAGCTTGGGTAGCGGGAGCTACGAGCAGTACTTC
.,TRBV7-2,TRBJ2-1,.,16,CASSSNRYPSYNEQFF,TGTGCCAGCAGCTCAAACCGGTATCCCTCCTACAATGAGCAGTTCTTC
once,TRBV10-1,TRBJ1-4,.,15,CASSEGTGTNEKLFF,TGCGCCAGCAGTGAAGGAACAGGAACTAATGAAAAACTGTTTTTT